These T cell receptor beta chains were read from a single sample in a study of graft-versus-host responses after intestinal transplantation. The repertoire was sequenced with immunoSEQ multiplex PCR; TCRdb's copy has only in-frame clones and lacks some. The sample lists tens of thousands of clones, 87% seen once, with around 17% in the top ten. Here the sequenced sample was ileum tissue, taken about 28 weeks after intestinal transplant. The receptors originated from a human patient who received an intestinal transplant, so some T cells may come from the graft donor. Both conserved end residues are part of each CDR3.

CDR3: CAISDRWTESNEKLFF
V: TRBV10-3
J: TRBJ1-4

CDR3: CASSRRTGGFNTEAFF
V: TRBV14
J: TRBJ1-1

CDR3: CASSYAGEQYF
V: TRBV6-6
J: TRBJ2-7

CDR3: CASMRTGGYEQYF
V: TRBV5-1
J: TRBJ2-7

CDR3: CASSLGGEKLFF
V: TRBV5-1
J: TRBJ1-4

CDR3: CASRRRGSGNTIYF
V: TRBV5-8
J: TRBJ1-3

CDR3: CASTSGTGDLVEQFF
V: TRBV6-1
J: TRBJ2-1

CDR3: CASTRDRANTIYF
V: TRBV6-1
J: TRBJ1-3

CDR3: CASSLRGRNTEAFF
V: TRBV11-2
J: TRBJ1-1

CDR3: CAISPGTSGSSYEQYF
V: TRBV10-3
J: NA

CDR3: CASSPGLAGGYEQFF
V: TRBV7-3
J: TRBJ2-1

CDR3: CASRPEPTGGSYEQYF
V: TRBV19
J: TRBJ2-7

CDR3: CASSKHDHSYEQYF
V: TRBV21-1
J: TRBJ2-7

CDR3: CASSWGLAKNIQYF
V: TRBV2
J: TRBJ2-4

CDR3: CASSLVGELFF
V: TRBV11-2
J: TRBJ2-2

CDR3: CASRATWAYEQYF
V: TRBV10-2
J: TRBJ2-7

CDR3: CASSPPSAVEQYF
V: TRBV4-1
J: TRBJ2-7

CDR3: CAKGQANQETQYF
V: TRBV12-2
J: TRBJ2-5

CDR3: CASSLVGPPETQYF
V: TRBV7-2
J: TRBJ2-5

CDR3: CASSLLTDLGNEQFF
V: TRBV7-3
J: TRBJ2-1

CDR3: CASSFSGGQKTQYF
V: TRBV27
J: TRBJ2-5

CDR3: CASSLDRLTQQYF
V: TRBV7-9
J: TRBJ2-7

CDR3: CASSFRLPAGGVGGELFF
V: TRBV11-2
J: TRBJ2-2

CDR3: CASSLDPDALEETQYF
V: TRBV7-9
J: TRBJ2-5

CDR3: CASSLGQGTNEKLFF
V: TRBV5-4
J: TRBJ1-4

CDR3: CASTPWASGGAEQFF
V: TRBV27
J: TRBJ2-1

CDR3: CASSQEGAQTNEKLFF
V: TRBV4-2
J: TRBJ1-4

CDR3: CASSPQPGQGSYNEQFF
V: TRBV9
J: TRBJ2-1

CDR3: CASSLVVGYEQYF
V: TRBV5-1
J: TRBJ2-7

CDR3: CASSLGTPTYEQYF
V: TRBV5-1
J: TRBJ2-7

CDR3: CASSPPPTGPYEKLFF
V: TRBV5-6
J: TRBJ1-4

CDR3: CASSLGGYGYTF
V: TRBV7-9
J: TRBJ1-2

CDR3: CASTPIGSMETQYF
V: TRBV27
J: TRBJ2-5

CDR3: CASSQELAGGDEQFF
V: TRBV14
J: TRBJ2-1